What follows is one T cell receptor beta chain and its context. Its antigen specificity is not known. No base qualities exist here, and no much larger clone lies one base off it. This sample stems from a study of post-analysis software for immune sequencing data (dated by TCRdb to between 2014 and 2017). Broadly, across the study: Recorded disease courses included relapsing-remitting, secondary progressive and progressive-relapsing multiple sclerosis, with some patients lacking subtype annotation. The patient repertoires were set against ten to eleven previously published healthy control repertoires from donors whose ages ranged from roughly 6 to 26 years. A subset of samples was prepared in parallel using single-end sample barcoding, then pooled and co-amplified after Illumina adapter ligation.

Reading from cysteine to phenylalanine, the CDR3 counts 12 amino acids. The kept DNA is CDR3 alone, 36 bases in frame from the first base. V was cut back by 5 bases and J by 4 bases, leaving a gap of 8 bases between them. Based on the germline V gene, the CDR1 and CDR2 sequences are WSHSY and SAAADI. To demonstrate the VDJtools post-analysis software, TCR beta repertoires were profiled from the peripheral blood of more than 10 young patients with multiple sclerosis. The patients with multiple sclerosis were children and adolescents between roughly 6 and 17 years of age. General findings and caveats noted by the study authors: The control group was slightly older than the multiple sclerosis patient group. Patients showed significantly higher frequencies than controls for 4 or 5 TRBV segments, among them TRBV5-6, TRBV5-1 and TRBV20-1. Strong co-clustering of samples prepared in the same batch was shown by direct clustering with F measure, prompting a batch-effect correction. Significantly lower normalized Chao1 diversity was found in multiple sclerosis patients than in controls, suggesting substantial peripheral T-cell clonal expansion.

The library was produced with PCR. Sequencing used an Illumina HiSeq 2500. To reduce PCR and sequencing biases, unique molecular identifiers were incorporated into the TCR beta cDNA libraries. Every 1 to 10 million input T cells yielded approximately 500,000 cDNA molecules, meaning each molecule approximated one T cell. The same protocol used for the earlier healthy control dataset was applied to prepare and sequence the patient libraries. Samples belonging to the same batch were prepared together, multiplexed and sequenced on a shared HiSeq lane. Processing in the source paper ran as follows. MIGEC was used to process the raw barcoded reads, and molecular identifier groups with only a single read were discarded before consensus assembly and CDR3 extraction. Clonotype tables were post-analysed with VDJtools, normalizing diversity by down-sampling all datasets to the smallest sample size. In repertoire overlap clustering, CDR3 amino acid sequences, but not nucleotide sequences, were matched to correct batch-related cross-sample contamination. TCRdb reprocessing: public reads trimmed at Q25 with fastp, clones called with MiXCR, in-frame beta chains kept. Rows are unified per CDR3 protein, each entry keeping the most common DNA and genes. TCRdb, rather than the study authors, made the V and J calls. The sample table holds around 700,000 distinct CDR3 sequences, of which 59% were seen once. The top ten clones comprise roughly 12% of the sample.

The receptor's source is a girl aged 2-9 years with multiple sclerosis. Sequencing was done on a sample of blood. The chain couples TRBV10-2 to TRBJ1-2; TRBD1 could be the D gene, as 5 bases match. At the DNA level, the sequence is TGCGCCAGCAGTACAGGTCTCTATGGCTACACCTTC. The encoded protein is CASSTGLYGYTF.